This is a list of T cell receptor beta chains from one sample in a study of shared clonotypes between healthy human individuals. TCRdb keeps only in-frame clones here, not all; method: immunoSEQ multiplex PCR. The table has 150,000 to 200,000 clones, roughly 93% seen once. Sequenced sample: naive CD4+ T cells sorted from blood. The receptors were sampled from a woman aged 30 to 39 in good health. CDR3s include the opening cysteine and the closing phenylalanine or tryptophan. Fields, in order: V gene, J gene, D gene, clone size, CDR3 protein, CDR3 DNA. A D gene is named only where the DNA matches it firmly. Expanded clones get a size class; other rows say once, few or many, or leave the size out.

TRBV5-8,TRBJ2-3,TRBD1,-,CASSPLQGAPYTDTQYF,TGTGCCAGCAGCCCATTACAGGGGGCACCGTACACAGATACGCAGTATTTT
TRBV19,TRBJ1-5,-,-,CASNGEVGQPQHF,TGTGCCAGTAATGGGGAGGTGGGTCAGCCCCAGCATTTT
TRBV11-2,TRBJ1-1,-,once,CASSLGGAAFF,TGTGCCAGCAGCTTAGGAGGGGCAGCTTTCTTT
TRBV30,TRBJ1-6,-,-,CAWSPRGGVGSPLHF,TGTGCCTGGAGTCCACGCGGAGGGGTCGGTTCACCCCTCCACTTT
TRBV19,TRBJ1-2,-,-,CASTSRPPGLYGYTF,TGTGCCAGTACCTCTCGACCACCTGGTCTCTATGGCTACACCTTC
TRBV5-1,TRBJ2-3,TRBD1,once,CASSPQTGGLTDTQYF,TGCGCCAGCAGCCCCCAGACAGGGGGTCTCACAGATACGCAGTATTTT
TRBV28,TRBJ2-7,-,-,CASSSSEVYEQYF,TGTGCCAGCAGTTCGTCGGAGGTCTACGAGCAGTACTTC
TRBV11-2,TRBJ2-7,TRBD2,-,CASSTVAGTSYEQYF,TGTGCCAGCAGCACTGTAGCGGGAACCTCCTACGAGCAGTACTTC
TRBV5-1,TRBJ2-1,-,-,CASSLELGRRFSEQFF,TGCGCCAGCAGCTTGGAACTCGGACGACGCTTCAGTGAGCAGTTCTTC
TRBV28,TRBJ2-7,TRBD1,-,CASRTGPGQDGEQYF,TGTGCCAGCAGAACCGGCCCGGGACAGGACGGCGAGCAGTACTTC
TRBV5-1,TRBJ1-4,TRBD1,-,CASSLMDRGAVSEKLFF,TGCGCCAGCAGCTTGATGGACAGGGGAGCTGTAAGTGAAAAACTGTTTTTT
TRBV4-1,TRBJ2-7,TRBD2,-,CASSQATSASSYEQYF,TGCGCCAGCAGCCAAGCGACTAGCGCCAGCTCCTACGAGCAGTACTTC
TRBV7-6,TRBJ2-1,TRBD1,-,CASSTRTGWGEQFF,TGTGCCAGCAGCACAAGGACAGGGTGGGGTGAGCAGTTCTTC
TRBV2,TRBJ1-4,TRBD1,-,CASTEQGAVEKLFF,TGTGCCAGCACTGAACAGGGGGCAGTAGAAAAACTGTTTTTT
TRBV30,TRBJ2-7,TRBD2,-,CAWTSGKEQYF,TGTGCCTGGACTAGCGGGAAAGAGCAGTACTTC
TRBV7-8,TRBJ1-2,TRBD1,-,CASSLRRDRASGYTF,TGTGCCAGCAGCCTAAGGCGGGACAGGGCGTCCGGCTACACCTTC